The T cell receptor beta chain described here comes from a study of T cell clonotyping in hematopoietic cell transplantation. Overall study context: Recipients' pretransplant samples followed cytoreduction.

Time point meaning: recipient sample about 28 days before transplant, after cytoreduction. The study, taken as a whole, reports: Recipient TCR diversity dropped after transplant; expanded clonotypes rose from day 30 to 180. Without cell sorting, CD4 versus CD8 contributions remain unresolved.

CDR3 length: 14 residues. The germline V and J ends were trimmed by 3 bases and 7 bases, with 16 bases remaining between them. CDR1 SGHRS and CDR2 YFSETQ come from the germline V gene. About this clone: Its cognate antigen is unknown.

TCRdb keeps only in-frame clones here, not all; method: immunoSEQ multiplex PCR. The table shows about 18,000 clones, with roughly 83% occurring only once. The receptor comes from a man in his fifties with acute myeloid leukemia. Some clones in this sample may be carry-over from other donors' samples. Sequences were derived from peripheral blood mononuclear cells, sampled before stem cell transplant. The gene calls are TRBV5-1 and TRBJ2-5, with D perhaps TRBD1 or TRBD2 (5 bases each). Written as DNA, the CDR3 is TGCGCCAGCAGCTGGGGGACCGCGGTGGGGACCCAGTACTTC. This sequence encodes CASSWGTAVGTQYF.